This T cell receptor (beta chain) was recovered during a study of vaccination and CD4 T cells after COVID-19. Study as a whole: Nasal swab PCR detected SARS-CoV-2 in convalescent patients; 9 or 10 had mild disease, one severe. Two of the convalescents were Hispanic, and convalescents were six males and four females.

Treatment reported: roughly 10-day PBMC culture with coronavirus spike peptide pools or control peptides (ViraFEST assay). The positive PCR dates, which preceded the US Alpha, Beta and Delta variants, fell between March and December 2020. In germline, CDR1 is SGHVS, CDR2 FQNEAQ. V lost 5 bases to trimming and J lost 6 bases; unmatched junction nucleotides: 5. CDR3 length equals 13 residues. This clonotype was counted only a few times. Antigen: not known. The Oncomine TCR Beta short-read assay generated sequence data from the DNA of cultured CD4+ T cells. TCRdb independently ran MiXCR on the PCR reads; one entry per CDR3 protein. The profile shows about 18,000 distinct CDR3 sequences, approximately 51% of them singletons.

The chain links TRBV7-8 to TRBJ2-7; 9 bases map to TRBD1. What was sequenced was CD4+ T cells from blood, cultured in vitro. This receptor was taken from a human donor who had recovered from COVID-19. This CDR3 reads CASSPTGGAEQYF. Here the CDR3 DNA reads TGTGCCAGCAGCCCGACAGGGGGAGCCGAGCAGTACTTC. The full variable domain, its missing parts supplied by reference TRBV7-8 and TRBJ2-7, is GAGVSQSPRYKVAKRGQDVALRCDPISGHVSLFWYQQALGQGPEFLTYFQNEAQLDKSGLPSDRFFAERPEGSVSTLKIQRTQQEDSAVYLCASSPTGGAEQYFGPGTRLTVT.